The sequence of this T cell receptor (beta chain) was determined in a study of cytomegalovirus exposure and HLA in healthy donors. Study-wide results and caveats: A later analysis found that most CMV-associated TCR beta chains appeared HLA-restricted. Previous analysis showed most TCR beta V segments were productive about 87% or about 30% of the time.

PCR was performed using 60 Vbeta and 13 Jbeta primers. The table came from immunoSEQ multiplex PCR; TCRdb's copy has only in-frame clones and leaves some out. The top ten clones hold approximately 2.6% of a sample with nearly 110,000 clones, roughly 80% of them seen once. Though nominally healthy at sampling, donors likely had unrecorded immune exposures. As to this clone: The antigen remains undetermined.

The CDR3 loop spans 13 amino acids. V lost 9 bases and J lost 10; bases outside the gene matches: 8. Per the germline V gene, CDR1 is MNHNS and CDR2 is SASEGT. Sequenced sample: PBMCs. This sequence joins TRBV6-1 and TRBJ1-4, with 10 positions matching TRBD1. This clonotype was obtained from a man aged 30 to 45 in good health and CMV-seropositive. CDR3 in amino acids: CASDRDRGAKLFF. CDR3 bases: TGTGCCAGTGACCGGGACAGGGGTGCAAAACTGTTTTTT.